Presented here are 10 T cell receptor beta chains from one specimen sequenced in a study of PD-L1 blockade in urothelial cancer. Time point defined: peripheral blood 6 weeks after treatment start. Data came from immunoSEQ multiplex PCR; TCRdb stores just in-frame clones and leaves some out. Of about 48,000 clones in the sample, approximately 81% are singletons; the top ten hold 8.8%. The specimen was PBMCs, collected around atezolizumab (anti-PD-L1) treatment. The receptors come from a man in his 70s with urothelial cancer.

CDR3 coding DNA: TGTGCCAGCAGTTTACGTTATGATGGCTACACCTTC. Its protein product is CASSLRYDGYTF. The rearrangement links TRBV28 to TRBJ1-2; D is ambiguous. The CDR3 runs to 12 residues. Looked up from germline, CDR1 is MDHEN and CDR2 is SYDVKM. The germline V and J ends were trimmed by 2 bases and 6 bases, with 7 bases remaining between them.

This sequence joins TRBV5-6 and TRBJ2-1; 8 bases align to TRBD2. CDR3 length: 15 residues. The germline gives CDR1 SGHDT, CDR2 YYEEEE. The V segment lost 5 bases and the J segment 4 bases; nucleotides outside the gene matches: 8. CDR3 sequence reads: CASSNGLAEYNEQFF. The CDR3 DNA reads TGTGCCAGCAGTAATGGACTAGCAGAATACAATGAGCAGTTCTTC.

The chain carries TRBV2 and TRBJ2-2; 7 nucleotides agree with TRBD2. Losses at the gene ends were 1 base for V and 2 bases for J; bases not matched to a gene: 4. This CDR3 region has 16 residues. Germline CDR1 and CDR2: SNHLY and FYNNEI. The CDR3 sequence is CASSEEGGSNTGELFF. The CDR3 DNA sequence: TGTGCCAGCAGTGAAGAGGGCGGGAGTAACACCGGGGAGCTGTTTTTT. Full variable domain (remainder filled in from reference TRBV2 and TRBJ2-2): EPEVTQTPSHQVTQMGQEVILRCVPISNHLYFYWYRQILGQKVEFLVSFYNNEISEKSEIFDDQFSVERPDGSNFTLKIRSTKLEDSAMYFCASSEEGGSNTGELFFGEGSRLTVL.

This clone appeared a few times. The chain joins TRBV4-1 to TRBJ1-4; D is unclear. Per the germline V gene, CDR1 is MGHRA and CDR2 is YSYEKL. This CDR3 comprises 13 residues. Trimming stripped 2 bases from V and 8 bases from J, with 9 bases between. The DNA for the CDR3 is TGCGCCAGCAGCCAATGGAGAAGGGAAAAACTGTTTTTT. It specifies CASSQWRREKLFF.

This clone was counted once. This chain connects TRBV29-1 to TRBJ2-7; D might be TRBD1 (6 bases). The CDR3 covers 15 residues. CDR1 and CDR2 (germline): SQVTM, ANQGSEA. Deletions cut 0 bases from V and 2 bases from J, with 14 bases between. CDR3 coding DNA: TGCAGCGTTGAAGATCTTGATGGACAGACCTACGAGCAGTACTTC. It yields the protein CSVEDLDGQTYEQYF.

The CDR3 DNA reads TGTGCCAGCAGCTTAGATCAGGGAAGCTCTGGAAACACCATATATTTT. This codes for CASSLDQGSSGNTIYF. This chain uses TRBV11-2 with TRBJ1-3, with a possible D match to TRBD1 (5 bases). CDR3 size: 16 residues. Germline lookup yields CDR1 SGHAT and CDR2 FQNNGV. The ends were cut back, 0 bases at V and 0 bases at J, with 9 bases in the middle.

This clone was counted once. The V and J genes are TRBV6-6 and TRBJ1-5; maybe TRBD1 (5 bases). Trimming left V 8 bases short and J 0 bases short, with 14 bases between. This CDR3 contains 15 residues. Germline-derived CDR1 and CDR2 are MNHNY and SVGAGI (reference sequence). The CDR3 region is CASYLGPNSNQPQHF. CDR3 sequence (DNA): TGTGCCAGCTACCTGGGGCCGAATAGCAATCAGCCCCAGCATTTT.

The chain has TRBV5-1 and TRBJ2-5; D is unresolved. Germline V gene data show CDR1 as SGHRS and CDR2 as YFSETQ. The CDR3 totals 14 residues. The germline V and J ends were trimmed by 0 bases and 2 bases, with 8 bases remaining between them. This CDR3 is CASSLGAPQETQYF. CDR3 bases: TGCGCCAGCAGCTTGGGAGCGCCTCAAGAGACCCAGTACTTC.

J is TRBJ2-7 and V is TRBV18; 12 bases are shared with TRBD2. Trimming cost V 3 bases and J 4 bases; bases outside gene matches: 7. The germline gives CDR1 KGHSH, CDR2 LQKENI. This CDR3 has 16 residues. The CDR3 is CASSPMTSGSLYEQYF. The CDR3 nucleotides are TGTGCCAGCTCACCGATGACTAGCGGGAGTTTGTACGAGCAGTACTTC. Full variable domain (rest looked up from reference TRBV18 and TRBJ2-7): NAGVMQNPRHLVRRRGQEARLRCSPMKGHSHVYWYRQLPEEGLKFMVYLQKENIIDESGMPKERFSAEFPKEGPSILRIQQVVRGDSAAYFCASSPMTSGSLYEQYFGPGTRLTVT.

CDR3 DNA sequence: TGTGCCAGCAGCCTCCAACGGACTAGCGGGAGTTCAGCAGATACGCAGTATTTT. It translates to CASSLQRTSGSSADTQYF. The chain recombines TRBV7-2 with TRBJ2-3, with TRBD2 matching over 13 bases. CDR1 is SGHTA, CDR2 FQGNSA, per germline. CDR3 length: 18 amino acids. Trimming at V came to 5 bases and at J to 4 bases, leaving 12 bases not matched to a gene. Using reference TRBV7-2 and TRBJ2-3 for the parts outside the CDR3, the full variable domain is GAGVSQSPSNKVTEKGKDVELRCDPISGHTALYWYRQSLGQGLEFLIYFQGNSAPDKSGLPSDRFSAERTGGSVSTLTIQRTQQEDSAVYLCASSLQRTSGSSADTQYFGPGTRLTVL.